This TCR beta chain was found in a study of T cell changes during pregnancy in multiple sclerosis. The germline V gene encodes CDR1 LNHNV and CDR2 YYDKDF (reference sequence). The germline V and J ends were trimmed by 3 bases and 5 bases, with 10 bases remaining between them. The CDR3 is 13 residues long. Generated by immunoSEQ multiplex PCR, the TCRdb table keeps only in-frame clones and is missing some. This table has about 70,000 clones, about 94% appearing once. Only a few counts were recorded for this clone. The V call is TRBV15, the J call TRBJ1-1; a possible D gene is TRBD1 (6 bases). The source material was peripheral blood, sampled in the third trimester of pregnancy. This receptor was taken from a female donor with multiple sclerosis, enrolled in a pregnancy study. DNA for the CDR3: TGTGCCACCAGCAGTTCCAGGGGTACTGAAGCTTTCTTT. This translates into CATSSSRGTEAFF. Drawing the rest from reference TRBV15 and TRBJ1-1, the complete variable domain is DAMVIQNPRYQVTQFGKPVTLSCSQTLNHNVMYWYQQKSSQAPKLLFHYYDKDFNNEADTPDNFQSRRPNTSFCFLDIRSPGLGDTAMYLCATSSSRGTEAFFGQGTRLTVV.